This is a list of T cell receptor beta chains from one sample in a study of shared clonotypes between healthy human individuals. Using immunoSEQ multiplex PCR, the repertoire was profiled, and TCRdb retains in-frame clones only, with some absent. The table lists approximately 1,000,000 clones, 70% to 80% of them singletons. Sequenced input: memory CD4+ T cells from PBMCs. The receptors were gathered from a man younger than 35 in good health. Some clones in this sample may be carry-over from other donors' samples. Each CDR3 is given with its conserved first and last residue. The order of the fields is D gene, V gene, clone size, J gene, CDR3 length, CDR3 protein, CDR3 DNA. D genes are given only for firm matches. Clone sizes are given selectively: once, few, many, or a class where the clone is expanded.

D gene: NA
V gene: TRBV18
clone size: NA
J gene: TRBJ1-1
CDR3 length: 13
CDR3 protein: CASSPDLNTEAFF
CDR3 DNA: TGTGCCAGCTCGCCCGATTTGAACACTGAAGCTTTCTTT

D gene: NA
V gene: TRBV27
clone size: once
J gene: TRBJ2-1
CDR3 length: 11
CDR3 protein: CASSLGLEQFF
CDR3 DNA: TGTGCCAGCAGCTTAGGACTTGAGCAGTTCTTC

D gene: TRBD1
V gene: TRBV10-1
clone size: NA
J gene: TRBJ1-1
CDR3 length: 18
CDR3 protein: CASSESPDRGFVNTEAFF
CDR3 DNA: TGCGCCAGCAGTGAGTCCCCGGACAGGGGGTTCGTGAACACTGAAGCTTTCTTT

D gene: TRBD2
V gene: TRBV5-8
clone size: few
J gene: TRBJ2-3
CDR3 length: 18
CDR3 protein: CASRRTGTSGRPTDTQYF
CDR3 DNA: TGTGCCAGCAGACGGACCGGGACTAGCGGGAGACCGACAGATACGCAGTATTTT

D gene: TRBD1
V gene: TRBV7-2
clone size: few
J gene: TRBJ1-2
CDR3 length: 15
CDR3 protein: CASSLDRGRVDGYTF
CDR3 DNA: TGTGCCAGCAGCTTGGACAGGGGGCGGGTCGATGGCTACACCTTC

D gene: TRBD1
V gene: TRBV29-1
clone size: NA
J gene: TRBJ2-5
CDR3 length: 12
CDR3 protein: CSAGTGGLGQYF
CDR3 DNA: TGCAGCGCTGGGACAGGGGGTTTGGGGCAGTACTTC

D gene: NA
V gene: TRBV28
clone size: NA
J gene: TRBJ1-5
CDR3 length: 14
CDR3 protein: CASRLDRNNQPQHF
CDR3 DNA: TGTGCCAGCCGACTAGACAGGAACAATCAGCCCCAGCATTTT

D gene: TRBD1
V gene: TRBV19
clone size: NA
J gene: TRBJ1-1
CDR3 length: 16
CDR3 protein: CASSVGTGGPYTEAFF
CDR3 DNA: TGTGCCAGTAGTGTGGGGACAGGGGGACCCTACACTGAAGCTTTCTTT

D gene: NA
V gene: TRBV6-5
clone size: NA
J gene: TRBJ2-3
CDR3 length: 12
CDR3 protein: CASRSSTDTQYF
CDR3 DNA: TGTGCCAGTCGGTCGAGCACAGATACGCAGTATTTT

D gene: TRBD1
V gene: TRBV5-1
clone size: NA
J gene: TRBJ2-2
CDR3 length: 16
CDR3 protein: CASSKRDRSQTGELFF
CDR3 DNA: TGCGCCAGCAGCAAACGGGACAGAAGCCAGACCGGGGAGCTGTTTTTT

D gene: TRBD1
V gene: TRBV28
clone size: few
J gene: TRBJ2-7
CDR3 length: 16
CDR3 protein: CASTPSGRDRGAEQYF
CDR3 DNA: TGTGCCAGCACCCCGTCCGGGCGGGACAGGGGTGCCGAGCAGTACTTC

D gene: NA
V gene: TRBV28
clone size: once
J gene: TRBJ2-7
CDR3 length: 15
CDR3 protein: CASSERGGPLDEQYF
CDR3 DNA: TGTGCCAGCAGTGAAAGGGGGGGCCCTTTGGACGAGCAGTACTTC

D gene: NA
V gene: TRBV30
clone size: NA
J gene: TRBJ1-4
CDR3 length: 14
CDR3 protein: CAWSDEMIDEKLFF
CDR3 DNA: TGTGCCTGGAGTGACGAAATGATCGATGAAAAACTGTTTTTT

D gene: NA
V gene: TRBV5-6
clone size: NA
J gene: TRBJ2-3
CDR3 length: 14
CDR3 protein: CASSGRPNRDTQYF
CDR3 DNA: TGTGCCAGCTCGGGACGGCCGAACAGGGATACGCAGTATTTT

D gene: NA
V gene: TRBV5-1
clone size: NA
J gene: TRBJ1-1
CDR3 length: 14
CDR3 protein: CASSLQVPNTEAFF
CDR3 DNA: TGCGCCAGCAGCTTGCAAGTACCGAACACTGAAGCTTTCTTT

D gene: NA
V gene: TRBV15
clone size: NA
J gene: TRBJ2-7
CDR3 length: 13
CDR3 protein: CATSRDRKYEQYF
CDR3 DNA: TGTGCCACCAGCAGAGACAGGAAATACGAGCAGTACTTC

D gene: TRBD1
V gene: TRBV6-6
clone size: NA
J gene: TRBJ1-1
CDR3 length: 13
CDR3 protein: CASSSDRATEAFF
CDR3 DNA: TGTGCCAGCAGTTCGGACAGGGCCACTGAAGCTTTCTTT

D gene: NA
V gene: TRBV5-1
clone size: NA
J gene: TRBJ2-5
CDR3 length: 14
CDR3 protein: CASSLMSGAETQYF
CDR3 DNA: TGCGCCAGCAGCTTGATGTCGGGAGCAGAGACCCAGTACTTC

D gene: NA
V gene: TRBV7-9
clone size: NA
J gene: TRBJ1-3
CDR3 length: 14
CDR3 protein: CASRTSATGNTIYF
CDR3 DNA: TGTGCCAGCAGGACCTCGGCTACCGGAAACACCATATATTTT

D gene: NA
V gene: TRBV9
clone size: NA
J gene: TRBJ1-3
CDR3 length: 14
CDR3 protein: CASSTRRDGNTIYF
CDR3 DNA: TGTGCCAGCAGCACACGGCGGGACGGGAACACCATATATTTT

D gene: TRBD1
V gene: TRBV29-1
clone size: many
J gene: TRBJ1-3
CDR3 length: 15
CDR3 protein: CSVGDLTGLGNTIYF
CDR3 DNA: TGCAGCGTAGGAGATCTGACAGGGCTTGGAAACACCATATATTTT

D gene: NA
V gene: TRBV5-6
clone size: NA
J gene: TRBJ1-6
CDR3 length: 13
CDR3 protein: CASSFRTHSPLHF
CDR3 DNA: TGTGCCAGCAGCTTTCGGACGCATTCACCCCTCCACTTT

D gene: NA
V gene: TRBV15
clone size: NA
J gene: TRBJ1-2
CDR3 length: 15
CDR3 protein: CATSRALTETYGYTF
CDR3 DNA: TGTGCCACCAGCAGAGCCCTAACAGAGACCTATGGCTACACCTTC

D gene: TRBD1
V gene: TRBV27
clone size: NA
J gene: TRBJ2-7
CDR3 length: 14
CDR3 protein: CASWRQGTAYEQYF
CDR3 DNA: TGTGCCTCATGGAGACAGGGAACGGCCTACGAGCAGTACTTC

D gene: TRBD2
V gene: TRBV7-2
clone size: NA
J gene: TRBJ2-2
CDR3 length: 14
CDR3 protein: CASSFRRETGELFF
CDR3 DNA: TGTGCCAGCAGCTTTCGGCGGGAGACAGGGGAGCTGTTTTTT

D gene: NA
V gene: TRBV5-4
clone size: NA
J gene: TRBJ2-5
CDR3 length: 13
CDR3 protein: CASSVDRRETQYF
CDR3 DNA: TGTGCCAGCAGCGTTGACAGACGGGAGACCCAGTACTTC

D gene: TRBD1
V gene: TRBV4-3
clone size: NA
J gene: TRBJ1-2
CDR3 length: 14
CDR3 protein: CASSQEWGQEGYTF
CDR3 DNA: TGCGCCAGCAGCCAAGAATGGGGACAGGAAGGCTACACCTTC

D gene: NA
V gene: TRBV2
clone size: NA
J gene: TRBJ1-5
CDR3 length: 15
CDR3 protein: CASSQQNRDNQPQHF
CDR3 DNA: TGTGCCAGCAGTCAGCAGAACAGGGACAATCAGCCCCAGCATTTT

D gene: NA
V gene: TRBV7-6
clone size: once
J gene: TRBJ2-5
CDR3 length: 16
CDR3 protein: CASSLAQQGGGETQYF
CDR3 DNA: TGTGCCAGCAGCTTAGCTCAGCAGGGTGGGGGAGAGACCCAGTACTTC

D gene: TRBD1
V gene: TRBV6-1
clone size: NA
J gene: TRBJ1-2
CDR3 length: 13
CDR3 protein: CASRRTGGGGYTF
CDR3 DNA: TGTGCCAGCAGGCGGACAGGTGGAGGCGGCTACACCTTC